The clone carrying this T cell receptor beta chain was picked up a small number of times. In germline, CDR1 is SGHAT, CDR2 FQNNGV. V was cut by 6 bases and J by 2 bases, with 13 bases left in between. This CDR3 has 15 amino acids. The entry originates in a study of T-cell reconstitution after alpha-beta-depleted transplantation in children. Unique molecular identifiers were incorporated during preparation of the TCRbeta library. TCRdb redid the calling of the PCR reads with MiXCR, one entry per CDR3 protein. The sample comprises around 340,000 distinct CDR3 sequences, about an eighth of which are singletons, and roughly 4.3% rests with the top ten.

The sequencing used PBMCs, collected from the stem cell graft. The source of this sequence is a human donor who donated a stem cell graft to a child with Fanconi anemia. The chain has TRBV11-2 and TRBJ2-2; D possibly corresponds to TRBD1 (5 bases). Here the CDR3 reads CASSRTGFNTGELFF. The CDR3, as DNA: TGTGCCAGCAGTCGTACAGGCTTTAACACCGGGGAGCTGTTTTTT.